The rows below give T cell receptor beta chains drawn from one sample of a study of T cells in Graves' hyperthyroidism and ophthalmopathy. In TCRdb, the multiplex PCR reads were re-called with MiXCR into one record per CDR3 protein. Of 490,000 or so distinct CDR3 sequences in the sample, around a fifth are singletons; the top ten hold about 53%. Sequenced sample: blood. The receptor set was obtained from a woman in her 70s with Graves' ophthalmopathy. Each CDR3 is given with its conserved first and last residue. A D gene is named only where the DNA matches it firmly. The size entry is marked missing in some rows and otherwise reads once, few, many or a size class.

TRBV6-1	TRBJ2-2	few	NA	TGTGCCAGCAGCTTACATAGGGCTCGCGCCGGGGAGCTGTTTTTT	CASSLHRARAGELFF
TRBV12-3/TRBV12-4	TRBJ2-2	few	TRBD1	TGTGCCAGCAGTCCCCAGACAGGGGGACTAAACACCGGGGAGCTGTTTTTT	CASSPQTGGLNTGELFF
TRBV7-9	TRBJ2-7	NA	NA	TGTGCCAGCAGCTTAGTTGGGATGCAGTACTTC	CASSLVGMQYF
TRBV12-3/TRBV12-4	TRBJ1-3	few	NA	TGTGCCAGCATGGTTTGGAGCTCTGGAAACACCATATATTTT	CASMVWSSGNTIYF
TRBV27	TRBJ2-7	few	NA	TGTGCCAGCAGTCTGACATTCTATTCCTACGAGCAGTACTTC	CASSLTFYSYEQYF
TRBV5-4	TRBJ2-7	NA	TRBD1	TGTGCCAGCAGCGAACGACAGGGGTCCTACGAGCAGTACTTC	CASSERQGSYEQYF
TRBV28	TRBJ2-1	many	TRBD1	TGTGCCAGCAGTTCTTACAGGGGCCACTCCTACAATGAGCAGTTCTTC	CASSSYRGHSYNEQFF
TRBV24-1	TRBJ2-1	NA	TRBD2	TGTGCCACCCGGCCTAGCGGGAGAAATGAGCAGTTCTTC	CATRPSGRNEQFF
TRBV5-4	TRBJ1-1	NA	TRBD1	TGTGCCAGCAGCTGGGGCCTGGGACAGGGCCCATCCGAAGCTTTCTTT	CASSWGLGQGPSEAFF
TRBV27	TRBJ1-4	few	TRBD1	TGTGCCAGCAGAGGGGGCAGGGGTCGGGGTGAAAAACTGTTTTTT	CASRGGRGRGEKLFF
TRBV5-1	TRBJ2-3	NA	NA	TGCGCCAGCAGCTTGTCGGTGGGGGCCGGAGATACGCAGTATTTT	CASSLSVGAGDTQYF
TRBV19	TRBJ2-7	few	TRBD1	TGTGCCAGTAGTTCACAACAGGGGGCACGGGAGCAGTACTTC	CASSSQQGAREQYF
TRBV7-9	TRBJ1-4	NA	NA	TGTGCCAGCAGCAAAGGGACAACTAATGAAAAACTGTTTTTT	CASSKGTTNEKLFF
TRBV6-1	TRBJ2-7	NA	TRBD2	TGTGCCACCATACTAGCGGGAGGCTACGAGCAGTACTTC	CATILAGGYEQYF